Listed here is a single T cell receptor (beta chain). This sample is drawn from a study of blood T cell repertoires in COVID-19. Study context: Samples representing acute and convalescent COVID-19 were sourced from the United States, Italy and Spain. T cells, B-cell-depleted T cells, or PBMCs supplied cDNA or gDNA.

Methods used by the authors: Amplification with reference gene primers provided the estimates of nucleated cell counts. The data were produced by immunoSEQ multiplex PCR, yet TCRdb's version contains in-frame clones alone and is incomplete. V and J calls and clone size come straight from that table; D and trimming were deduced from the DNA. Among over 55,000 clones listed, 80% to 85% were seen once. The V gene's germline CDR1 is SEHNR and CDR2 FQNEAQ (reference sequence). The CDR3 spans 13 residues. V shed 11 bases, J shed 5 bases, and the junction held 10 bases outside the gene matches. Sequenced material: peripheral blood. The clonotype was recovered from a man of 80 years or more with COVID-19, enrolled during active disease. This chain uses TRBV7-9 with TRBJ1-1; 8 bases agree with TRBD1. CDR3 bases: TGTGCCTGCGGCAGGGGGCTCGGGACTGAAGCTTTCTTT. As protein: CACGRGLGTEAFF.